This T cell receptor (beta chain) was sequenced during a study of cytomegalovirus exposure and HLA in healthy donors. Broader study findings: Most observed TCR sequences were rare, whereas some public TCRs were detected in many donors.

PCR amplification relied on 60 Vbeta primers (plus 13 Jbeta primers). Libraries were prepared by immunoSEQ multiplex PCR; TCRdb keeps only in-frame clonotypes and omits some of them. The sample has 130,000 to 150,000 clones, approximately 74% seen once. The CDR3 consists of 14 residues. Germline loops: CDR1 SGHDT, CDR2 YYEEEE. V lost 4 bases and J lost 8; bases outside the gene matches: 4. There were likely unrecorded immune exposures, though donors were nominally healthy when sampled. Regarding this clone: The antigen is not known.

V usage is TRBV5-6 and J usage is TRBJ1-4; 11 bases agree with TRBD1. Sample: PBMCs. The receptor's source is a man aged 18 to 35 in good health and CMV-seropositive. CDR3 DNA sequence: TGTGCCAGCAGCCGGGACAGGGGGAAGGAAAAACTGTTTTTT. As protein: CASSRDRGKEKLFF.